Only one count was recorded for the clone carrying this T cell receptor (beta chain). The antigen is not known. This specimen belongs to a study of T cell responses to AZD1222 COVID-19 vaccine. Study outcomes and limitations: At baseline, just a handful of AZD1222 recipients tested seropositive. Repertoires in all cases were sampled only once the peak T cell response had passed. Donors, mostly white British, included more females; clonal diversity was possibly underestimated. The study reported that nearly half of spike-specific TCRs target unmutated variant regions.

Assay: immunoSEQ multiplex PCR; the TCRdb copy retains only in-frame clones and omits some. In the table there are approximately 100,000 clones, roughly 90% of which are singletons. Trimming stripped 6 bases from V and 1 base from J, with 16 bases between. The germline V gene encodes CDR1 MNHEY and CDR2 SMNVEV (reference sequence). The CDR3 sequence is 15 residues long. The material was peripheral blood, obtained on day 0 of AZD1222 vaccination. This clonotype was obtained from an adult in good health. J is TRBJ2-7 and V is TRBV27; weak D call: TRBD1 (5 bases). In nucleotides, the CDR3 is TGTGCCAGCAGCTCTTTCCTCAGGGATTCCTACGAGCAGTACTTC. Translated, it gives CASSSFLRDSYEQYF.